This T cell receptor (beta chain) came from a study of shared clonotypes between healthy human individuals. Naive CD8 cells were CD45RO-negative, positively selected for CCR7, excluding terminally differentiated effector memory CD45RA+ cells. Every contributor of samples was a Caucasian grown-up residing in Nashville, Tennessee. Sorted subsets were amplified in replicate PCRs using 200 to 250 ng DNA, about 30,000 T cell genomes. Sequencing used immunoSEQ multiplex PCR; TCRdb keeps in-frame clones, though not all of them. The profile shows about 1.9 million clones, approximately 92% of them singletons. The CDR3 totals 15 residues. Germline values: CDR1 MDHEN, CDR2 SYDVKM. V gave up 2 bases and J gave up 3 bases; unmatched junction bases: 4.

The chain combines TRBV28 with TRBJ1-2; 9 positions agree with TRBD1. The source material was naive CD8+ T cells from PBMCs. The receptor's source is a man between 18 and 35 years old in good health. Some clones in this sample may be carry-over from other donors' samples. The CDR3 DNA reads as TGTGCCAGCAGTTTAGGGGACAGGGAGGACTATGGCTACACCTTC. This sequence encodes CASSLGDREDYGYTF.